The T cell receptor beta chain under discussion was sequenced for a study of blood T cell repertoires in COVID-19. Study overall: Either two negative PCRs, clearance, or symptom resolution qualified Cohort 3 donors as recovered. PBMCs, B-cell-depleted T cells, or T cells provided the cDNA or gDNA that made up the material.

Profiling relied on immunoSEQ multiplex PCR, and the TCRdb table lists in-frame clones only, not all of them. The sample lists hundreds of thousands of clones, approximately 87% occurring once. Across about 22 US areas, participants ranged in age from roughly 18 to 95 years. Germline assignment: CDR1 LNHDA and CDR2 SQIVND (reference sequence). This CDR3 spans 14 amino acids. V was clipped by 4 bases and J by 2 bases; unmatched bases: 3. Sample: PBMCs or T cells enriched from blood (not recorded which). V usage is TRBV19 and J usage is TRBJ2-3; 7 bases line up with TRBD1. This clonotype originated in a man aged 40-49 years in a cohort exposed to, infected with or recovered from COVID-19 (not recorded which). This CDR3 is CASSRTGLTDTQYF. CDR3 DNA: TGTGCCAGTAGTAGGACAGGCCTCACAGATACGCAGTATTTT.